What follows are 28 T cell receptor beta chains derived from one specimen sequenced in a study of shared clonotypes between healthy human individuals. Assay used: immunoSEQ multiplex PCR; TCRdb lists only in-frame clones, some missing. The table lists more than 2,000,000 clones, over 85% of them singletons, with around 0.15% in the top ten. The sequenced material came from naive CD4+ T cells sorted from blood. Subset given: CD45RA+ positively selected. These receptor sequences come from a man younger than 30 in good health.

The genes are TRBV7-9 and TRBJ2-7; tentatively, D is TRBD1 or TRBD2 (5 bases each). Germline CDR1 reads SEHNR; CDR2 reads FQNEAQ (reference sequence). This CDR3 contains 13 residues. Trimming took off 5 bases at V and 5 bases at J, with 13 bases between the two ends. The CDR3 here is CASSPGPGHEQYF. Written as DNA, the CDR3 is TGTGCCAGCAGCCCGGGACCAGGACACGAGCAGTACTTC.

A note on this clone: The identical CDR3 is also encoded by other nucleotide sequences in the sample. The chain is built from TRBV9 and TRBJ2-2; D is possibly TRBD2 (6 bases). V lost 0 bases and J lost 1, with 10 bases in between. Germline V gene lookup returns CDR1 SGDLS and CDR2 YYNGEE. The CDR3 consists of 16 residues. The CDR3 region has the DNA TGTGCCAGCAGCGTAGGAGCGGGTTTGAACACCGGGGAGCTGTTTTTT. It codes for CASSVGAGLNTGELFF.

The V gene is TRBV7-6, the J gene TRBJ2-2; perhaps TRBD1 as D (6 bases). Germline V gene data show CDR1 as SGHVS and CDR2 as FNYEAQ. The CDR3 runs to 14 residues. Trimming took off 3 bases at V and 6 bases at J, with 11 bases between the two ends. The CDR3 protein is CASSFFQGSGELFF. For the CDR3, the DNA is TGTGCCAGCAGCTTTTTCCAGGGGTCCGGGGAGCTGTTTTTT. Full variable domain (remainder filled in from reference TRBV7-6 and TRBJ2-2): GAGVSQSPRYKVTKRGQDVALRCDPISGHVSLYWYRQALGQGPEFLTYFNYEAQQDKSGLPNDRFSAERPEGSISTLTIQRTEQRDSAMYRCASSFFQGSGELFFGEGSRLTVL.

CDR3 DNA: TGTGCCAGCAGCTCCGGTTGGGTCAATACTGGTGGGGCCAACGTCCTGACTTTC. Translating it yields CASSSGWVNTGGANVLTF. This chain joins TRBV7-2 and TRBJ2-6; D is undetermined. Trimming stripped 4 bases from V and 3 bases from J, with 19 bases between. There are 18 residues in the CDR3. In germline, CDR1 is SGHTA, CDR2 FQGNSA.

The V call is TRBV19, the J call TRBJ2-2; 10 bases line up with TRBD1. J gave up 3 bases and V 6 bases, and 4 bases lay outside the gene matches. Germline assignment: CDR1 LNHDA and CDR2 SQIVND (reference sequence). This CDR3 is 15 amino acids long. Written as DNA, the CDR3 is TGTGCCAGTAGGCGGGACAGGGGCGACACCGGGGAGCTGTTTTTT. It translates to CASRRDRGDTGELFF.

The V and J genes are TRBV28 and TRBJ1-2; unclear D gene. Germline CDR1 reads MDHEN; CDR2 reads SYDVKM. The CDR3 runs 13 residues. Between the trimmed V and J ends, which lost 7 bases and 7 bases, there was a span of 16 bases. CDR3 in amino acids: CASTTIPVFGYTF. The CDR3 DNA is TGTGCCAGCACCACGATCCCGGTGTTTGGCTACACCTTC.

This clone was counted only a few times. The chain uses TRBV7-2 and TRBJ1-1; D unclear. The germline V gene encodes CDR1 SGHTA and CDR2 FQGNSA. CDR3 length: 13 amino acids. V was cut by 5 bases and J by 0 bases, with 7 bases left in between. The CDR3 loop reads CASSGRVNTEAFF. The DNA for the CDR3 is TGTGCCAGCAGCGGGCGGGTGAACACTGAAGCTTTCTTT.

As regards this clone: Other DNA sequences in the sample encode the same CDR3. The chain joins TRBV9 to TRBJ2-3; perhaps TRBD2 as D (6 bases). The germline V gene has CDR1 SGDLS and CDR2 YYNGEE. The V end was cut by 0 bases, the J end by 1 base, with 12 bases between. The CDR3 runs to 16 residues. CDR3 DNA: TGTGCCAGCAGCGTAGGGGTTAGCGGTGGCACAGATACGCAGTATTTT. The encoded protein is CASSVGVSGGTDTQYF.

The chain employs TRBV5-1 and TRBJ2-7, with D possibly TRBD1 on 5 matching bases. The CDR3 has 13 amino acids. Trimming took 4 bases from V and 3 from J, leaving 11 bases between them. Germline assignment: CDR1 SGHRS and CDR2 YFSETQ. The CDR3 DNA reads TGCGCCAGCAGCCCACAGGTATACTACGAGCAGTACTTC. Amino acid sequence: CASSPQVYYEQYF.

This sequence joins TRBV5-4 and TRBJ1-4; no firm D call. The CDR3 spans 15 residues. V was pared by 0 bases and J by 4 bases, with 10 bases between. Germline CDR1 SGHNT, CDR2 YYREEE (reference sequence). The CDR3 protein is CASSLDVGLNEKLFF. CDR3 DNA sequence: TGTGCCAGCAGCTTGGATGTCGGGCTTAATGAAAAACTGTTTTTT. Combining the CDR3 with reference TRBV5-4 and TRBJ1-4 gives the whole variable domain ETGVTQSPTHLIKTRGQQVTLRCSSQSGHNTVSWYQQALGQGPQFIFQYYREEENGRGNFPPRFSGLQFPNYSSELNVNALELDDSALYLCASSLDVGLNEKLFFGSGTQLSVL.

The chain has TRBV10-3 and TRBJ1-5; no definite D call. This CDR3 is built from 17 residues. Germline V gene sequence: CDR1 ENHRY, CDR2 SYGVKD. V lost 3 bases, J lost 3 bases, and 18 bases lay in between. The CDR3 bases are TGTGCCATCAGTGATACGGTTACCACCGCCTCCAATCAGCCCCAGCATTTT. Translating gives CAISDTVTTASNQPQHF.

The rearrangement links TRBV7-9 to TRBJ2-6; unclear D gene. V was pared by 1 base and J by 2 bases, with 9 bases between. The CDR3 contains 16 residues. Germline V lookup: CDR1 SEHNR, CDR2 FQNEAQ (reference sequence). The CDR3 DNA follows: TGTGCCAGCAGCTTAGGATTAATCCCTGGGGCCAACGTCCTGACTTTC. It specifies CASSLGLIPGANVLTF.

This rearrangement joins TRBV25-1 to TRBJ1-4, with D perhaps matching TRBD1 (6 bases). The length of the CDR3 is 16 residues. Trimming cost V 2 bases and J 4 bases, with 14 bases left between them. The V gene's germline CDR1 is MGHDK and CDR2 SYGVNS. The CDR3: CASSEKGGGHNEKLFF. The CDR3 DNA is TGTGCCAGCAGTGAAAAGGGGGGCGGCCATAATGAAAAACTGTTTTTT.

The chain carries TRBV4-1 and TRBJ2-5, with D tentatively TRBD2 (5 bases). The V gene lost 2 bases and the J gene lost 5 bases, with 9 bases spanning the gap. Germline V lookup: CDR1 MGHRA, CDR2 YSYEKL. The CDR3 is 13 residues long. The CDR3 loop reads CASSQLAGETQYF. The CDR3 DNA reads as TGCGCCAGCAGCCAACTAGCAGGTGAGACCCAGTACTTC.

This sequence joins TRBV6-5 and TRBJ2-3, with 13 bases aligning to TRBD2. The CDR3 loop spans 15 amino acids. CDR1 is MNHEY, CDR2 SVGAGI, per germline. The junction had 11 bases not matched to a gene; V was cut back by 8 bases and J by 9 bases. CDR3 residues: CASGTGTSGRATQYF. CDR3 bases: TGTGCCAGCGGGACAGGTACTAGCGGGAGGGCCACGCAGTATTTT.

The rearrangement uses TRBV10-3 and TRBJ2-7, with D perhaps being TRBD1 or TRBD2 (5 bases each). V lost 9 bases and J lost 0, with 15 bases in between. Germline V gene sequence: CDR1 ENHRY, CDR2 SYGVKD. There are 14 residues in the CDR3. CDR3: CAIGTQPNSYEQYF. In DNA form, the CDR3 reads TGTGCCATTGGGACCCAGCCCAACTCCTACGAGCAGTACTTC.

The CDR3 sequence: CASSEASEQYF. The CDR3 DNA reads TGTGCCAGCAGTGAGGCAAGCGAGCAGTACTTC. The genes are TRBV25-1 and TRBJ2-5; no reliable D call. The J call may be faulty, since TRBJ2-7 better matches the DNA end. The CDR3 runs to 11 residues. Germline CDR1 reads MGHDK; CDR2 reads SYGVNS.

This CDR3 is CASSYEQGANTEAFF. The CDR3 nucleotides read TGTGCCAGCAGCTACGAACAGGGGGCGAACACTGAAGCTTTCTTT. This chain connects TRBV7-9 to TRBJ1-1; 9 bases are a match to TRBD1. Germline V gene lookup returns CDR1 SEHNR and CDR2 FQNEAQ (reference sequence). J was trimmed by 1 base and V by 4 bases; bases with no gene match: 4. The length of the CDR3 is 15 residues.

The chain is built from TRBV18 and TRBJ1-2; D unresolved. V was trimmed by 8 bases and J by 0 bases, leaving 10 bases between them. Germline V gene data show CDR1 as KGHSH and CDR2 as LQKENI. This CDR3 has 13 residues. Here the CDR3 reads CASPCPTNYGYTF. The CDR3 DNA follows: TGTGCCAGCCCATGCCCAACTAACTATGGCTACACCTTC.

CDR3 in amino acids: CASSPDRALAKNIQYF. CDR3 bases: TGTGCCAGCAGCCCCGACAGGGCACTAGCCAAAAACATTCAGTACTTC. The chain combines TRBV2 with TRBJ2-4; 7 nucleotides match TRBD1. The germline V gene encodes CDR1 SNHLY and CDR2 FYNNEI. V lost 6 bases to trimming and J lost 0 bases; unmatched junction nucleotides: 8. The CDR3 has 16 residues.

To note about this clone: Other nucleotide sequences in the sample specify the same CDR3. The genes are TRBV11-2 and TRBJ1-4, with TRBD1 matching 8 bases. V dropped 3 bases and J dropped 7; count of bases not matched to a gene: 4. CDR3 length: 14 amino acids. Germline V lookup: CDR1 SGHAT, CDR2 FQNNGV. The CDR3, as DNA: TGTGCCAGCAGCTTCGGGACAGGAAGTGAAAAACTGTTTTTT. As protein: CASSFGTGSEKLFF.

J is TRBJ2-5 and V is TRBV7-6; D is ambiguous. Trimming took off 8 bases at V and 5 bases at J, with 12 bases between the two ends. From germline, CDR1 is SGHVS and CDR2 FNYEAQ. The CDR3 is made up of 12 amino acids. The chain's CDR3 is CASGPVRETQYF. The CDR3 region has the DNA TGTGCCAGCGGCCCTGTACGGGAGACCCAGTACTTC.

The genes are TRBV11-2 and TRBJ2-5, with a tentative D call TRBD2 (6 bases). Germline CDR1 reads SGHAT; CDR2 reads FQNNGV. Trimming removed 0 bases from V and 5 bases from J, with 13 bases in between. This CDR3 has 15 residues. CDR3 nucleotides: TGTGCCAGCAGCTTAGATTGGTCGGGGGAGGAGACCCAGTACTTC. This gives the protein CASSLDWSGEETQYF. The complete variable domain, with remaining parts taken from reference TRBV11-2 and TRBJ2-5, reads EAGVAQSPRYKIIEKRQSVAFWCNPISGHATLYWYQQILGQGPKLLIQFQNNGVVDDSQLPKDRFSAERLKGVDSTLKIQPAKLEDSAVYLCASSLDWSGEETQYFGPGTRLLVL.

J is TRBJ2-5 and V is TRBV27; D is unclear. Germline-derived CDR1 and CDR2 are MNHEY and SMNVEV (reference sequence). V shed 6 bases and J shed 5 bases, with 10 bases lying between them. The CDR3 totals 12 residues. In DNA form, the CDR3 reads TGTGCCAGCAGAGACCTGGGGGAGACCCAGTACTTC. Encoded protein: CASRDLGETQYF.

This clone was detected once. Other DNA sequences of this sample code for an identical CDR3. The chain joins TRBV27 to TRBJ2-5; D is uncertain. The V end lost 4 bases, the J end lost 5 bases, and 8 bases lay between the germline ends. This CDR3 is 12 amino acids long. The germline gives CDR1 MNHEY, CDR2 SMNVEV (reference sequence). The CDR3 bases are TGTGCCAGCAGTTCCATAGGGGAGACCCAGTACTTC. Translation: CASSSIGETQYF.

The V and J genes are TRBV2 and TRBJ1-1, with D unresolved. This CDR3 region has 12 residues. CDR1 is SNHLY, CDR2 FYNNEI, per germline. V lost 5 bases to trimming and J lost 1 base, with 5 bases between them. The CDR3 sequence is CASSIRNTEAFF. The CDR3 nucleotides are TGTGCCAGCAGTATAAGGAACACTGAAGCTTTCTTT.

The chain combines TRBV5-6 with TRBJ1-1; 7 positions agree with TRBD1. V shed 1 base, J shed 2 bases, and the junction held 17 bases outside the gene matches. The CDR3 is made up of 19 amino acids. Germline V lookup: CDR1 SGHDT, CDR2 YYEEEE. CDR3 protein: CASSLTLGTAKGVNTEAFF. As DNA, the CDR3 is TGTGCCAGCAGCTTGACCCTCGGGACAGCTAAGGGGGTTAACACTGAAGCTTTCTTT.

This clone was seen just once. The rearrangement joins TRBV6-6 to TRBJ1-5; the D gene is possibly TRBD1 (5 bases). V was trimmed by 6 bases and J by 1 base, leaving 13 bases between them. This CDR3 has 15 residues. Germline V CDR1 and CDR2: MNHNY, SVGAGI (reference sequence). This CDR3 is CASSPGGVSNQPQHF. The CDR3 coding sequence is TGTGCCAGCAGCCCGGGAGGGGTGAGCAATCAGCCCCAGCATTTT.